A single sample gave rise to the 6 T cell receptor beta chains below, sequenced in a study of OX40 agonist ivuxolimab in advanced cancers. Data came from immunoSEQ multiplex PCR; TCRdb stores just in-frame clones and leaves some out. This table has approximately 68,000 clones, roughly 80% appearing once. The sequenced sample was CD4+ or CD8+ T cells sorted from blood, obtained in a trial of the OX40 agonist ivuxolimab. The receptors stem from an adult with an advanced solid tumor such as melanoma, head and neck, liver or kidney cancer.

The CDR3 is CASRGRGGTSTDTQYF. The CDR3, as DNA: TGCGCCAGCAGAGGGCGGGGGGGTACTAGCACAGATACGCAGTATTTT. V and J are TRBV10-2 and TRBJ2-3, with 9 positions matching TRBD2. Trimming cost V 6 bases and J 0 bases; bases outside gene matches: 7. Germline CDR1 reads WSHSY; CDR2 reads SAAADI. There are 16 residues in the CDR3.

The CDR3 loop reads CASSQDGGGQPQHF. Written as DNA, the CDR3 is TGTGCCAGCAGCCAAGACGGGGGAGGTCAGCCCCAGCATTTT. The rearrangement joins TRBV9 to TRBJ1-5; weak D call: TRBD1 (5 bases). The CDR3 totals 14 residues. Trimming shortened V by 4 bases and J by 6 bases, and 14 bases separated the two germline ends. The V gene's germline CDR1 is SGDLS and CDR2 YYNGEE.

The chain joins TRBV28 to TRBJ2-5; D uncertain. Trimming left V 2 bases short and J 4 bases short, with 17 bases between. Germline V gives CDR1 MDHEN, CDR2 SYDVKM. The CDR3 is 16 amino acids. The CDR3, as DNA: TGTGCCAGCAGTTTACAAGTCAGCATCTTAGCAGAGACCCAGTACTTC. It is translated as CASSLQVSILAETQYF.

The genes are TRBV6-6 and TRBJ2-3, with D perhaps matching TRBD1 or TRBD2 (5 bases each). V was clipped by 6 bases and J by 4 bases, with 14 bases between them. The CDR3 is 14 residues long. The V gene's germline CDR1 is MNHNY and CDR2 SVGAGI (reference sequence). The CDR3 loop reads CASRGDLLADTQYF. The DNA of the CDR3 is TGTGCCAGCAGAGGGGACCTCCTGGCAGATACGCAGTATTTT.

Of note for this clone: The identical CDR3 is also encoded by other nucleotide sequences in the sample. The chain couples TRBV30 to TRBJ2-6; D gene unclear. The V end lost 0 bases, the J end lost 4 bases, and 4 bases lay between the germline ends. From germline, CDR1 is GTSNPN and CDR2 SVGIG (reference sequence). The CDR3 has 13 amino acids. CDR3 amino acids: CAWSVPGANVLTF. DNA for the CDR3: TGTGCCTGGAGTGTACCCGGGGCCAACGTCCTGACTTTC. Using reference TRBV30 and TRBJ2-6 for the parts outside the CDR3, the full variable domain is SQTIHQWPATLVQPVGSPLSLECTVEGTSNPNLYWYRQAAGRGLQLLFYSVGIGQISSEVPQNLSASRPQDRQFILSSKKLLLSDSGFYLCAWSVPGANVLTFGAGSRLTVL.

The chain links TRBV6-5 to TRBJ1-5, with D perhaps matching TRBD1 (6 bases). The CDR3 totals 14 residues. Germline values: CDR1 MNHEY, CDR2 SVGAGI. Trimming stripped 0 bases from V and 7 bases from J, with 10 bases between. The CDR3 is CASSYSGGRQPQHF. The CDR3 DNA is TGTGCCAGCAGTTACTCGGGGGGCCGCCAGCCCCAGCATTTT.